The T cell receptor beta chain described here comes from a study of T cells expressing NK-cell markers. Study as a whole: The authors derived TCR beta repertoires from sorted CD3+CD56+NKG2C+, CD3+CD56+NKG2C- and CD3+CD56-NKG2C+ T cells. Broader study findings: Expanded NKG2C+ T cell clones had unclear HCMV specificity. The CD3+CD56-NKG2C+ fraction of several donors was also led by these clonotypes.

This CDR3 is 13 amino acids long. Germline values: CDR1 SGDLS, CDR2 YYNGEE. TCR beta libraries carry UMIs added by 5'RACE template switching. TCRdb reprocessed the 5' RACE reads and reports one entry per CDR3 protein, with no DNA. This sample's table has roughly 160,000 distinct CDR3 sequences. Remarks on this clonotype: Its antigen is as yet unknown.

This receptor was taken from a man aged 18-75 years in good health. The chain recombines TRBV9 with TRBJ1-1; absent DNA, TCRdb's TRBD1 call cannot be checked. The sample consisted of blood T cells: a sorted CD56 or NKG2C T cell subset, CD4+ or CD8+ T cells, or bulk PBMC T cells (not recorded which). The CDR3 region is CASGGQMNTEAFF.